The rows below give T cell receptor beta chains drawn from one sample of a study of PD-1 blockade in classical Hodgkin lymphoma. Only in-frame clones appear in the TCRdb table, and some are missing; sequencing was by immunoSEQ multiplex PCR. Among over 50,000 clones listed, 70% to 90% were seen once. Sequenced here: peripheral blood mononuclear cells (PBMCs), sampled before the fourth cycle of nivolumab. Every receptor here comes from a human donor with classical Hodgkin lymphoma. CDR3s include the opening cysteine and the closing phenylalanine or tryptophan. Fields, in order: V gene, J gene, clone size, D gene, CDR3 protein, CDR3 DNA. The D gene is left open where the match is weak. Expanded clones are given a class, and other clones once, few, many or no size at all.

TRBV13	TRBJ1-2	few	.	CASSKWEREGYTF	TGTGCCAGCAGCAAATGGGAGAGGGAGGGCTACACCTTC
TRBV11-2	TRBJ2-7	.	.	CASSLWGDEQYF	TGTGCCAGCAGCTTATGGGGCGACGAGCAGTACTTC
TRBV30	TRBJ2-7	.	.	CAWRQSYEQYF	TGTGCCTGGAGACAGTCCTACGAGCAGTACTTC
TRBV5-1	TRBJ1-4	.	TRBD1	CASSTDRNEKLFF	TGCGCCAGCAGCACGGACAGGAATGAAAAACTGTTTTTT
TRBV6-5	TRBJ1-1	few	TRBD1	CASSWVGQENTEAFF	TGTGCCAGCAGCTGGGTAGGACAGGAGAACACTGAAGCTTTCTTT
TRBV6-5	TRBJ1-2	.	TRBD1	CASFRSWDRGKGYTF	TGTGCCAGCTTTCGGTCCTGGGACAGGGGAAAGGGCTACACCTTC
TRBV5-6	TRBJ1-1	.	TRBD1	CASSSQEGQGRTEAFF	TGTGCCAGCAGCTCGCAGGAAGGACAGGGTCGAACTGAAGCTTTCTTT
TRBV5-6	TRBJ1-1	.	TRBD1	CASSSRDRWDENTEAFF	TGTGCCAGCAGCTCGAGGGACAGGTGGGACGAGAACACTGAAGCTTTCTTT
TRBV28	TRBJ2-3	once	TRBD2	CASRWPGTSGGVTDTQYF	TGTGCCAGCAGGTGGCCCGGGACTAGCGGGGGTGTAACAGATACGCAGTATTTT
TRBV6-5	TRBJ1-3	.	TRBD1	CASTRQGANTIYF	TGTGCCAGCACCCGACAGGGAGCAAACACCATATATTTT
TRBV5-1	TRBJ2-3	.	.	CASSLGTSTDTQYF	TGCGCCAGCAGCTTGGGTACTAGCACAGATACGCAGTATTTT
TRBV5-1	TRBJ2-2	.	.	CASSPQGPGELFF	TGCGCCAGCAGCCCCCAGGGGCCCGGGGAGCTGTTTTTT
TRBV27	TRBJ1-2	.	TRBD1	CASKAGQGSSYYGYTF	TGTGCCAGCAAAGCGGGACAGGGATCCTCGTACTATGGCTACACCTTC
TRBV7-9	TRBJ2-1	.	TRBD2	CASAPTSGGPNEQFF	TGTGCCAGCGCGCCGACTAGCGGGGGGCCCAATGAGCAGTTCTTC
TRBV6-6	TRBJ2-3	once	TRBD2	CASLDYGGGTDTQYF	TGTGCCAGTCTAGATTACGGGGGGGGCACAGATACGCAGTATTTT
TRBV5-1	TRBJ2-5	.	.	CASNIKDFRETQYF	TGCGCCAGCAACATAAAAGACTTCCGAGAGACCCAGTACTTC
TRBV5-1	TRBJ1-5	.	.	CASSLEGGGQPQHF	TGCGCCAGCAGCTTGGAGGGCGGGGGTCAGCCCCAGCATTTT
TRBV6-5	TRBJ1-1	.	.	CASTPHGGGTEAFF	TGTGCCAGCACCCCACATGGTGGGGGCACTGAAGCTTTCTTT
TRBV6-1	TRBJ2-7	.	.	CASSEWVYSYEQYF	TGTGCCAGCAGTGAATGGGTCTATTCCTACGAGCAGTACTTC
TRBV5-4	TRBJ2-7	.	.	CASSQDPAAYEQYF	TGTGCCAGCAGCCAGGACCCGGCGGCCTACGAGCAGTACTTC
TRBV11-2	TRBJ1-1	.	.	CASSARPSMNTEAFF	TGTGCCAGCAGCGCTCGACCCAGCATGAACACTGAAGCTTTCTTT
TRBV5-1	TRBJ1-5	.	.	CASSLEGISNQPQHF	TGCGCCAGCAGCTTGGAGGGTATTTCCAATCAGCCCCAGCATTTT
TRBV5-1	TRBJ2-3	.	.	CASSLNPGTHTDTQYF	TGCGCCAGCAGCCTAAACCCGGGGACTCACACAGATACGCAGTATTTT
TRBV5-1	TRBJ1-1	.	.	CASSLAGRKNTEAFF	TGCGCCAGCAGCTTGGCCGGGCGGAAGAACACTGAAGCTTTCTTT
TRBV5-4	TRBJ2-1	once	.	CASSLFGGNPEQFF	TGTGCCAGCAGCCTCTTTGGGGGTAACCCTGAGCAGTTCTTC
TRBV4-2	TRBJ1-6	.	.	CASSQVGQGSSPLHF	TGTGCCAGCAGCCAAGTAGGGCAGGGGAGTTCACCCCTCCACTTT
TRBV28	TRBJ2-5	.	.	CASSNSGVETQYF	TGTGCCAGCAGTAACTCGGGAGTGGAGACCCAGTACTTC
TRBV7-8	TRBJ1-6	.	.	CASSLAQKGSPLHF	TGTGCCAGCAGCTTAGCGCAAAAGGGTTCACCCCTCCACTTT
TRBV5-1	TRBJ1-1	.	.	CASSLSSTPAEAFF	TGCGCCAGCAGCTTGTCCTCGACACCGGCTGAAGCTTTCTTT
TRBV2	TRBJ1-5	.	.	CASSDPEQPQHF	TGTGCCAGCAGTGACCCCGAACAGCCCCAGCATTTT
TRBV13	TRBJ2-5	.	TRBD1	CASSPRDRREETQYF	TGTGCCAGCAGCCCCCGGGACAGGAGGGAGGAGACCCAGTACTTC
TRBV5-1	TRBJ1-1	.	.	CASSPVEINTEAFF	TGCGCCAGCAGCCCCGTAGAGATCAACACTGAAGCTTTCTTT
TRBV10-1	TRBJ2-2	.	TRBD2	CASSDPGTSGGITGELFF	TGCGCCAGCAGTGACCCCGGGACTAGCGGGGGAATAACCGGGGAGCTGTTTTTT
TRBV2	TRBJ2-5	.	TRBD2	CASSRSGGEETQYF	TGTGCCAGCAGTAGGAGCGGGGGGGAAGAGACCCAGTACTTC
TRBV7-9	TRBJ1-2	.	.	CASSLAWDSYTF	TGTGCCAGCAGCTTAGCCTGGGACTCCTACACCTTC
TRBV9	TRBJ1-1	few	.	CASSLDSANTEAFF	TGTGCCAGCAGCCTTGACAGCGCTAACACTGAAGCTTTCTTT
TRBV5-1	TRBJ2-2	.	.	CASSLEGNTGELFF	TGCGCCAGCAGCTTGGAGGGTAACACCGGGGAGCTGTTTTTT
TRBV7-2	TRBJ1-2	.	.	CASRLDRYGGYTF	TGTGCCAGCAGGTTAGACCGTTACGGGGGCTACACCTTC
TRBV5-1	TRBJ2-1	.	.	CASRPETRRPHNEQFF	TGCGCCAGCAGACCAGAGACTAGACGTCCCCACAATGAGCAGTTCTTC
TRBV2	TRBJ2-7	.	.	CASSEGTYSSYEQYF	TGTGCCAGCAGTGAAGGGACTTACAGCTCCTACGAGCAGTACTTC
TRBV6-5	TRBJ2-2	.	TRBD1	CATLIRDSPIGELFF	TGTGCCACCCTGATCCGGGACAGCCCCATCGGGGAGCTGTTTTTT
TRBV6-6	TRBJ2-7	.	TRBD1	CASSTVDRVHEQYF	TGTGCCAGCAGCACCGTCGACAGGGTCCACGAGCAGTACTTC